The TCR beta chain described here comes from a study of long-term antiretroviral therapy in people with HIV. Study-wide findings and caveats: ART adherence, viral resistance and therapy changes went undocumented. It was observed that HIV repertoires exhibited narrower CDR3 length ranges than controls.

This was the immunoSEQ v3.0 assay at survey level. Sequencing of each sample targeted about 40,000-50,000 T-cell genomes. Generated by immunoSEQ multiplex PCR, the TCRdb table keeps only in-frame clones and is missing some. Here the sample spans 10,000 to 15,000 clones, 70% to 80% being singletons. This clone was counted once. What it binds is not known. The CDR3 has 15 amino acids. Germline CDR1 is SGHRS and CDR2 is YFSETQ. V was clipped by 3 bases and J by 1 base; unmatched bases: 3. This chain joins TRBV5-1 and TRBJ2-7; 11 nucleotides agree with TRBD1. This sequence was found in a woman younger than 35 with HIV. The starting material was unsorted PBMCs, obtained 1.3 years after starting antiretroviral therapy. CDR3 sequence: CASSWGTGGSYEQYF. CDR3 nucleotide sequence: TGCGCCAGCAGCTGGGGGACAGGGGGTTCCTACGAGCAGTACTTC. Supplemented by reference TRBV5-1 and TRBJ2-7, the full variable domain reads KAGVTQTPRYLIKTRGQQVTLSCSPISGHRSVSWYQQTPGQGLQFLFEYFSETQRNKGNFPGRFSGRQFSNSRSEMNVSTLELGDSALYLCASSWGTGGSYEQYFGPGTRLTVT.